Shown below are 25 T cell receptor beta chains from a single sample sequenced in a study of cytomegalovirus exposure and HLA in healthy donors. The study ran its PCR with 60 Vbeta and 13 Jbeta primers. This table comes from immunoSEQ multiplex PCR, and its TCRdb copy is limited to in-frame clones, with some not included. The repertoire holds 150,000 to 200,000 clones, with around 76% as singletons. Sequenced: PBMCs. The receptors originated from a female donor in good health and CMV-seronegative.

This sequence joins TRBV18 and TRBJ2-1; D is perhaps TRBD2 (6 bases). Germline V CDR1 and CDR2: KGHSH, LQKENI. CDR3 length: 14 amino acids. V was clipped by 3 bases and J by 6 bases, with 12 bases between them. CDR3 DNA: TGTGCCAGCTCACCGGGAGGTGGCTCCAATGAGCAGTTCTTC. This encodes CASSPGGGSNEQFF.

A word on this clone: In the same sample, other DNA sequences code for this CDR3. The genes are TRBV6-4 and TRBJ2-3; 9 bases are shared with TRBD2. The CDR3 is made up of 14 amino acids. Germline lookup yields CDR1 MRHNA and CDR2 SNTAGT. The V segment lost 4 bases and the J segment 2 bases; nucleotides outside the gene matches: 1. CDR3: CASSASGNTDTQYF. CDR3 sequence (DNA): TGTGCCAGCAGTGCTAGCGGGAACACAGATACGCAGTATTTT.

This clone was observed a few times. The chain couples TRBV6-1 to TRBJ1-4; D is ambiguous. The germline gives CDR1 MNHNS, CDR2 SASEGT. The CDR3 covers 21 residues. Trimming left V 1 base short and J 0 bases short, with 24 bases between. This CDR3 is CASSEGGDGPSRPATNEKLFF. CDR3 in DNA: TGTGCCAGCAGTGAAGGCGGTGACGGCCCCAGCCGACCCGCAACTAATGAAAAACTGTTTTTT.

The chain has TRBV19 and TRBJ1-1; D possibly corresponds to TRBD1 (6 bases). V was cut by 2 bases and J by 1 base, with 17 bases left in between. The CDR3 spans 17 residues. Looked up from germline, CDR1 is LNHDA and CDR2 is SQIVND (reference sequence). CDR3 sequence: CASSIMAGGPQNTEAFF. CDR3 DNA: TGTGCCAGTAGTATAATGGCGGGGGGCCCCCAGAACACTGAAGCTTTCTTT.

V gene TRBV19 combines with J gene TRBJ1-5; 12 positions agree with TRBD1. V was clipped by 7 bases and J by 5 bases; unmatched bases: 6. Germline CDR1 reads LNHDA; CDR2 reads SQIVND (reference sequence). This CDR3 has 15 residues. The CDR3 loop reads CASMGQGALYQPQHF. The CDR3, as DNA: TGTGCCAGTATGGGACAGGGGGCACTCTATCAGCCCCAGCATTTT.

This clone came up once. This chain connects TRBV27 to TRBJ1-1; tentatively, D is TRBD1 (6 bases). The CDR3 contains 10 residues. Deletions cut 5 bases from V and 8 bases from J, with 6 bases between. Germline V lookup: CDR1 MNHEY, CDR2 SMNVEV (reference sequence). The CDR3 protein is CASSQGEAFF. The DNA of the CDR3 is TGTGCCAGCAGTCAGGGGGAAGCTTTCTTT.

This clone is a singleton in its sample. The chain carries TRBV12-5 and TRBJ1-1, with D perhaps matching TRBD1 (6 bases). The germline V and J ends were trimmed by 7 bases and 0 bases, with 18 bases remaining between them. Germline lookup yields CDR1 LGHNT and CDR2 FRNRAP. The CDR3 is 16 amino acids. The CDR3 DNA reads TGTGCTAGTGTTAGTTCTGGGGGGGCCATGAACACTGAAGCTTTCTTT. This codes for CASVSSGGAMNTEAFF.

This chain joins TRBV6-1 and TRBJ1-2; D ambiguous. CDR1 and CDR2 from the germline V gene are MNHNS and SASEGT. This CDR3 region has 11 residues. V shed 6 bases and J shed 13 bases, with 15 bases lying between them. The CDR3: CASSAPGKSTF. CDR3 bases: TGTGCCAGCAGCGCCCCCGGGAAGTCCACCTTC.

The gene calls are TRBV29-1 and TRBJ1-1; 7 bases fit TRBD1. This CDR3 spans 15 amino acids. V was pared by 7 bases and J by 1 base, with 12 bases of the junction left unmatched. Germline CDR1 SQVTM, CDR2 ANQGSEA. CDR3 protein: CSAQTAGGGNTEAFF. In DNA form, the CDR3 reads TGCAGCGCGCAAACCGCAGGGGGAGGGAACACTGAAGCTTTCTTT. Drawing the rest from reference TRBV29-1 and TRBJ1-1, the complete variable domain is SAVISQKPSRDICQRGTSLTIQCQVDSQVTMMFWYRQQPGQSLTLIATANQGSEATYESGFVIDKFPISRPNLTFSTLTVSNMSPEDSSIYLCSAQTAGGGNTEAFFGQGTRLTVV.

The chain recombines TRBV6-6 with TRBJ2-3; 7 bases align to TRBD2. Per the germline V gene, CDR1 is MNHNY and CDR2 is SVGAGI (reference sequence). Trimming cost V 8 bases and J 3 bases; bases outside gene matches: 11. The CDR3 runs to 15 residues. CDR3 residues: CASLPTSEGTDTQYF. For the CDR3, the DNA is TGTGCCAGCCTCCCTACTAGCGAGGGAACAGATACGCAGTATTTT.

The chain joins TRBV9 to TRBJ2-3, with 7 bases that match TRBD1. The CDR3 consists of 15 residues. After removal of 2 bases from V and 8 bases from J, the junction contained 11 bases not matched to a gene. From germline, CDR1 is SGDLS and CDR2 YYNGEE. The CDR3 region has the DNA TGTGCCAGCAGCGTTATTACAGGGGCGGTGACTACGCAGTATTTT. As protein: CASSVITGAVTTQYF.

The rearrangement joins TRBV7-3 to TRBJ1-5, with TRBD1 matching 8 bases. The V and J ends lost 3 bases and 0 bases, in that order; junction bases with no gene match: 10. CDR1 is SGHTA, CDR2 FQGTGA, per germline. The CDR3 contains 18 residues. The CDR3 DNA is TGTGCCAGCAGCTTTTCCAGGGGGCACCACTGTAGCAATCAGCCCCAGCATTTT. Encoded protein: CASSFSRGHHCSNQPQHF.

V and J are TRBV7-2 and TRBJ2-7; D remains ambiguous. V lost 2 bases to trimming and J lost 4 bases, with 9 bases between them. The CDR3 is 13 amino acids. Germline V gene data show CDR1 as SGHTA and CDR2 as FQGNSA. CDR3: CASSLRFRYEQYF. DNA for the CDR3: TGTGCCAGCAGCTTACGGTTCCGGTACGAGCAGTACTTC.

The chain is built from TRBV5-1 and TRBJ2-3; possibly TRBD2 for D (7 bases). This CDR3 has 13 residues. Between the trimmed V and J ends, which lost 7 bases and 5 bases, there was a span of 14 bases. The germline V gene has CDR1 SGHRS and CDR2 YFSETQ. For the CDR3, the DNA is TGCGCCAGCTGTGCGGGGGCCGAAGATACGCAGTATTTT. The encoded protein is CASCAGAEDTQYF.

This rearrangement joins TRBV20-1 to TRBJ2-3; no firm D call. The CDR3 runs 11 residues. V was trimmed by 2 bases and J by 3 bases, leaving 3 bases between them. Germline CDR1 DFQATT, CDR2 SNEGSKA (reference sequence). CDR3 amino acids: CSARPTDTQYF. The CDR3 nucleotides read TGCAGTGCTAGACCTACAGATACGCAGTATTTT.

The chain combines TRBV6-5 with TRBJ2-3; D remains unclear. V lost 6 bases to trimming and J lost 0 bases, with 10 bases between them. The CDR3 is made up of 14 amino acids. Looked up from germline, CDR1 is MNHEY and CDR2 is SVGAGI. The CDR3 nucleotides are TGTGCCAGCAGGGCCTTGACTAGCACAGATACGCAGTATTTT. Translated: CASRALTSTDTQYF.

The chain combines TRBV5-4 with TRBJ2-3; 7 nucleotides match TRBD2. The CDR3 sequence is 15 residues long. The germline CDR1 and CDR2 sequences are SGHNT and YYREEE (reference sequence). The J segment lost 6 bases and the V segment lost 1 base, leaving 8 bases of the junction unmatched. The CDR3 nucleotides read TGTGCCAGCAGCTTGAAGGAGCGGGGAAGTGATACGCAGTATTTT. Encoded protein: CASSLKERGSDTQYF.

This clone was counted a few times. The CDR3 reads CASSPSGTGTYEQYF. The CDR3 DNA sequence: TGTGCCAGCAGCCCATCCGGGACAGGGACCTACGAGCAGTACTTC. The rearrangement joins TRBV7-9 to TRBJ2-7, with TRBD1 matching over 9 bases. Trimming at V came to 5 bases and at J to 2 bases, leaving 7 bases not matched to a gene. The CDR3 contains 15 residues. The germline gives CDR1 SEHNR, CDR2 FQNEAQ (reference sequence).

The chain links TRBV19 to TRBJ1-1, with a weak D call TRBD1 (6 bases). The V end lost 3 bases, the J end lost 6 bases, and 8 bases lay between the germline ends. CDR3 size: 12 residues. Germline V lookup: CDR1 LNHDA, CDR2 SQIVND (reference sequence). The CDR3 DNA reads TGTGCCAGTAGTATTGGGGGCGCTGAAGCTTTCTTT. This translates into CASSIGGAEAFF.

The CDR3 sequence is CASSYSALGNTIYF. CDR3 bases: TGTGCCAGCAGTTACTCGGCTCTTGGAAACACCATATATTTT. V gene TRBV6-5 combines with J gene TRBJ1-3; D unresolved. The CDR3 contains 14 residues. Germline V gives CDR1 MNHEY, CDR2 SVGAGI. The V gene lost 0 bases and the J gene lost 3 bases, with 6 bases spanning the gap.

J is TRBJ2-7 and V is TRBV4-1; 10 bases line up with TRBD1. The V gene's germline CDR1 is MGHRA and CDR2 YSYEKL. This CDR3 is 16 amino acids long. The J segment lost 3 bases and the V segment lost 2 bases, leaving 7 bases of the junction unmatched. CDR3 residues: CASSQLRRDRGYEQYF. In nucleotides, the CDR3 is TGCGCCAGCAGCCAACTCCGCCGGGACAGGGGCTACGAGCAGTACTTC.

This clone was counted only a few times. This chain links TRBV4-1 with TRBJ2-7, with 10 positions matching TRBD1. The germline CDR1 and CDR2 sequences are MGHRA and YSYEKL. CDR3 length: 15 residues. Losses at the gene ends were 4 bases for V and 0 bases for J; bases not matched to a gene: 3. The chain's CDR3 is CASSRGQGGSYEQYF. CDR3 DNA: TGCGCCAGCAGCCGCGGACAGGGGGGCTCCTACGAGCAGTACTTC.

The chain recombines TRBV2 with TRBJ1-2; unclear D gene. This CDR3 has 13 amino acids. Germline V lookup: CDR1 SNHLY, CDR2 FYNNEI. V lost 3 bases and J lost 4, with 9 bases in between. The CDR3 sequence is CASSDAAGYGYTF. The CDR3 DNA reads TGTGCCAGCAGTGACGCAGCGGGCTATGGCTACACCTTC.

Details on this clone: Other DNA sequences in this specimen translate into the identical CDR3. This rearrangement joins TRBV18 to TRBJ2-4, with 13 bases identical to TRBD2. This CDR3 has 21 residues. Trimming took 3 bases from V and 0 from J; bases not matched to a gene: 14. CDR1 is KGHSH and CDR2 is LQKENI in the germline V gene. The CDR3 reads CASSPHRTSGGVDLAKNIQYF. The CDR3 DNA follows: TGTGCCAGCTCACCGCACCGAACTAGCGGGGGGGTTGACCTAGCCAAAAACATTCAGTACTTC.

The V call is TRBV9, the J call TRBJ1-2; 10 bases line up with TRBD1. J lost 7 bases, V lost 0 bases, and 3 bases had no gene match. From germline, CDR1 is SGDLS and CDR2 YYNGEE. This CDR3 region has 14 residues. CDR3 sequence reads: CASSVAGTGVGYTF. CDR3 DNA: TGTGCCAGCAGCGTAGCAGGGACAGGGGTTGGCTACACCTTC. Using reference TRBV9 and TRBJ1-2 for the parts outside the CDR3, the full variable domain is DSGVTQTPKHLITATGQRVTLRCSPRSGDLSVYWYQQSLDQGLQFLIQYYNGEERAKGNILERFSAQQFPDLHSELNLSSLELGDSALYFCASSVAGTGVGYTFGSGTRLTVV.